The 3 T cell receptor beta chains presented below share a single source sample, sequenced in a study of blood T cell repertoires in COVID-19. Assay: immunoSEQ multiplex PCR; the TCRdb copy retains only in-frame clones and omits some. The sample contains about 180,000 clones, 80% to 85% of which appear only once. Sequencing used peripheral blood. The receptors come from a woman in her 70s with COVID-19, enrolled during active disease.

The chain is built from TRBV19 and TRBJ2-7, with 9 bases lining up with TRBD1. Trimming cost V 5 bases and J 2 bases; bases outside gene matches: 4. Germline V gene data show CDR1 as LNHDA and CDR2 as SQIVND (reference sequence). The CDR3 length is 14 residues. The CDR3 DNA reads TGTGCCAGTAGTTCCCGGACAGGGGCCTACGAGCAGTACTTC. Amino acids: CASSSRTGAYEQYF.

This clone has more than one count but fewer than ten. The rearrangement uses TRBV2 and TRBJ2-4; 8 nucleotides match TRBD1. Per germline, CDR1 SNHLY and CDR2 FYNNEI. V was pared by 5 bases and J by 2 bases, with 5 bases of the junction left unmatched. The CDR3 length is 15 residues. CDR3 in amino acids: CASSRTGKTKNIQYF. DNA for the CDR3: TGTGCCAGCAGTCGGACAGGGAAAACCAAAAACATTCAGTACTTC.

The CDR3 DNA is TGTGCCAGCAGCTTGGATCTAGCGGGGAGGACCTACGAGCAGTACTTC. It codes for CASSLDLAGRTYEQYF. The V gene is TRBV5-6, the J gene TRBJ2-7; TRBD2 agrees at 9 bases. CDR1 and CDR2 from the germline V gene are SGHDT and YYEEEE. The CDR3 sequence is 16 residues long. The J segment lost 2 bases and the V segment lost 0 bases, leaving 6 bases of the junction unmatched.